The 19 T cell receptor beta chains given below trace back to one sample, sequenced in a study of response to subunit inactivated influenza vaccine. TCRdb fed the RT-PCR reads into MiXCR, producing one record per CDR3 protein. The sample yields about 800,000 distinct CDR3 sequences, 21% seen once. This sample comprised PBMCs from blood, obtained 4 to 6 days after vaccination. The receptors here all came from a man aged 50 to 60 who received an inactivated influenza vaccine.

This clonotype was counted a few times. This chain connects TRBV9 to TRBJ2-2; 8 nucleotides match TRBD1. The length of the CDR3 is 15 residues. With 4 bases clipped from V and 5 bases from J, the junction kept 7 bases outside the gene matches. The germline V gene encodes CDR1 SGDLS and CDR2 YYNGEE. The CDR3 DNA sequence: TGTGCCAGCAGCCCCGTCGACAGGGGAACCGGGGAGCTGTTTTTT. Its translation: CASSPVDRGTGELFF.

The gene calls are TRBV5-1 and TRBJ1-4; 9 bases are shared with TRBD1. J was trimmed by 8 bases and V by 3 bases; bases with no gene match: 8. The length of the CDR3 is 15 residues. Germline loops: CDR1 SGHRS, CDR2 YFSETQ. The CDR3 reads CASSSTGGIAEKLFF. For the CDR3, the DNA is TGCGCCAGCAGCTCGACAGGGGGGATTGCGGAAAAACTGTTTTTT.

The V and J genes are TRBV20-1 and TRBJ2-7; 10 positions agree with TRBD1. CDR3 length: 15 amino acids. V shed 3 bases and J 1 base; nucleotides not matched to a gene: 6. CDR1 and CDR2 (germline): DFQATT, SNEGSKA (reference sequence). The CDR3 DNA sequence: TGCAGTGCTAGGGAGACAGGGGGCGCATCCTACGAGCAGTACTTC. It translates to CSARETGGASYEQYF.

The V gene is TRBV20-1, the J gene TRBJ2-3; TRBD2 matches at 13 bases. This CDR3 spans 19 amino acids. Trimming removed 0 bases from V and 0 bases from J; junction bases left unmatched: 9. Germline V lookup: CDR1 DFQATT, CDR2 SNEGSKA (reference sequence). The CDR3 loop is CSARDTPSGLAGSTDTQYF. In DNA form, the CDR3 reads TGCAGTGCTAGAGATACCCCCTCGGGACTAGCGGGGAGCACAGATACGCAGTATTTT.

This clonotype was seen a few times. In nucleotides, the CDR3 is TGTGCCAGCAGTTACTCGAGGACAGGACACACAGATACGCAGTATTTT. Amino acids: CASSYSRTGHTDTQYF. V gene TRBV6-5 combines with J gene TRBJ2-3; 7 bases are shared with TRBD1. Germline-derived CDR1 and CDR2 are MNHEY and SVGAGI. CDR3 length: 16 residues. Trimming cost V 0 bases and J 2 bases; bases outside gene matches: 5.

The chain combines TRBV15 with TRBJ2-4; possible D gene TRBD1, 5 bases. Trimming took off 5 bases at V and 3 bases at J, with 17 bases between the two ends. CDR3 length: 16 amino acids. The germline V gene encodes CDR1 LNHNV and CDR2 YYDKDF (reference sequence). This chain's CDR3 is CATSDNPGFDKNIQYF. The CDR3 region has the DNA TGTGCCACCAGCGACAACCCAGGGTTCGACAAAAACATTCAGTACTTC.

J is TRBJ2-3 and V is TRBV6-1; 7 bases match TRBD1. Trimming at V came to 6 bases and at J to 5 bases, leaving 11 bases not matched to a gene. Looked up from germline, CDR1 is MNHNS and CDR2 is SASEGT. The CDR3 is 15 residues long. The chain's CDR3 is CASRTDRVVGDTQYF. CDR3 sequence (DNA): TGTGCCAGCAGAACCGACAGGGTCGTCGGAGATACGCAGTATTTT.

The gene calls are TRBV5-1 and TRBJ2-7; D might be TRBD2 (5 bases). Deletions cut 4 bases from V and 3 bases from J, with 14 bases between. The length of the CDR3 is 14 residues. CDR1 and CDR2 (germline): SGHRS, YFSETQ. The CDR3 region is CASSPGRDNYEQYF. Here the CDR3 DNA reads TGCGCCAGCAGCCCTGGCCGGGATAACTACGAGCAGTACTTC.

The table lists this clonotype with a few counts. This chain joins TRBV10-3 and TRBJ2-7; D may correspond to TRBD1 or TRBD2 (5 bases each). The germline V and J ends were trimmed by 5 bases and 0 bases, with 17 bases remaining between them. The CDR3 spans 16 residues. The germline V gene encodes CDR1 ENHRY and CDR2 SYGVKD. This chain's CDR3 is CAISKLGTQDSYEQYF. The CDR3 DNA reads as TGTGCCATCAGTAAGCTAGGGACCCAGGACTCCTACGAGCAGTACTTC.

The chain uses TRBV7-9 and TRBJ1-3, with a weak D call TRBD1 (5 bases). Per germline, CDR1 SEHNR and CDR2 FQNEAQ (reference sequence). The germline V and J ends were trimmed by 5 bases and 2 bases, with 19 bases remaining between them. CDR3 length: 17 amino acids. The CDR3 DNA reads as TGTGCCAGCAGCCCTATGGTTGGGAGGGGTACTGGAAACACCATATATTTT. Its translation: CASSPMVGRGTGNTIYF.

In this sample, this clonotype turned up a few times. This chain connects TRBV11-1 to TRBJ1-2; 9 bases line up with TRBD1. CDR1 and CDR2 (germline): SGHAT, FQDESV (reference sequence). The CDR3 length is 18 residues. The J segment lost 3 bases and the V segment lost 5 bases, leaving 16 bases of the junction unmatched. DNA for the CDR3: TGTGCCAGCAGCCCCTATCCGGGACAGGGATCCCGTCACTATGGCTACACCTTC. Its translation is CASSPYPGQGSRHYGYTF. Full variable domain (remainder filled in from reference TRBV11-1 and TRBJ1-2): EAEVAQSPRYKITEKSQAVAFWCDPISGHATLYWYRQILGQGPELLVQFQDESVVDDSQLPKDRFSAERLKGVDSTLKIQPAELGDSAMYLCASSPYPGQGSRHYGYTFGSGTRLTVV.

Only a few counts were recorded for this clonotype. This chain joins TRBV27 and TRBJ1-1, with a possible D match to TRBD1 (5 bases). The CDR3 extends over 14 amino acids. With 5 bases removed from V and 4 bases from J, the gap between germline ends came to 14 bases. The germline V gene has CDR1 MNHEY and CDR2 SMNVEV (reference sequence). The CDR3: CASSQGLLSTEAFF. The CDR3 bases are TGTGCCAGCAGTCAGGGTTTGCTAAGCACTGAAGCTTTCTTT.

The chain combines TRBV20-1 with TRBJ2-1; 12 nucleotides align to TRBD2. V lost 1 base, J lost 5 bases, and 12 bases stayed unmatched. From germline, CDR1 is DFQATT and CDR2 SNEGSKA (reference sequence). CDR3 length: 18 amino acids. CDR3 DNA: TGCAGTGCTAGAGGATTTGCTAGCGGGGGGGCCCAACACAATGAGCAGTTCTTC. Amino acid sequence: CSARGFASGGAQHNEQFF.

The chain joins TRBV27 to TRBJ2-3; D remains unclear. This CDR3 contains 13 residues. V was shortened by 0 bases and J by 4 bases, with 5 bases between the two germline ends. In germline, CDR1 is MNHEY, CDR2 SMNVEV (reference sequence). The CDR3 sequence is CASSLSAADTQYF. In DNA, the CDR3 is TGTGCCAGCAGTTTATCGGCGGCAGATACGCAGTATTTT.

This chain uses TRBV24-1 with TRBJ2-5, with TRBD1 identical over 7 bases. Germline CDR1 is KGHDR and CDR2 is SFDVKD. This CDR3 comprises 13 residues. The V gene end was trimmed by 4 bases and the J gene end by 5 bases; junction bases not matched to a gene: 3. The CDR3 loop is CATSDFRGETQYF. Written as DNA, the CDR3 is TGTGCCACCAGTGACTTCAGGGGGGAGACCCAGTACTTC.

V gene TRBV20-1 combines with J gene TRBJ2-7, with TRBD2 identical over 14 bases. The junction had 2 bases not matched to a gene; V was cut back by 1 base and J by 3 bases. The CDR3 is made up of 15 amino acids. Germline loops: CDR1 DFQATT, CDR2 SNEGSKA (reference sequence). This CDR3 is CSARVGTSGSYEQYF. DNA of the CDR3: TGCAGTGCTAGAGTAGGGACTAGCGGGAGCTACGAGCAGTACTTC.

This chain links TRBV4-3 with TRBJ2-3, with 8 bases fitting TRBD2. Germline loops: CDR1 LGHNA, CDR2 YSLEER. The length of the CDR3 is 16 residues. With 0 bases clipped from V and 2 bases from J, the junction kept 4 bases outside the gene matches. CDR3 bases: TGCGCCAGCAGCCAAGATGGACTAGCAACCACAGATACGCAGTATTTT. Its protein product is CASSQDGLATTDTQYF.

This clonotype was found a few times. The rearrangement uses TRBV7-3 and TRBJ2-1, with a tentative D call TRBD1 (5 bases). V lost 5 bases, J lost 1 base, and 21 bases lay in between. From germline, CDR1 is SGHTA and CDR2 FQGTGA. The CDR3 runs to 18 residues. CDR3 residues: CASSRYGTRQGSYNEQFF. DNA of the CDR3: TGTGCCAGCAGCCGGTATGGTACTCGGCAGGGTTCCTACAATGAGCAGTTCTTC.

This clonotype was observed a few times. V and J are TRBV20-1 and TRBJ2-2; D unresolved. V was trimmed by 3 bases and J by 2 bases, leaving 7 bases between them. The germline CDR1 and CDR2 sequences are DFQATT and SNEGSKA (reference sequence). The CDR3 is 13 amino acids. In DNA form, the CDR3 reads TGCAGTGCTAGTTTACATAACACCGGGGAGCTGTTTTTT. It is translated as CSASLHNTGELFF.